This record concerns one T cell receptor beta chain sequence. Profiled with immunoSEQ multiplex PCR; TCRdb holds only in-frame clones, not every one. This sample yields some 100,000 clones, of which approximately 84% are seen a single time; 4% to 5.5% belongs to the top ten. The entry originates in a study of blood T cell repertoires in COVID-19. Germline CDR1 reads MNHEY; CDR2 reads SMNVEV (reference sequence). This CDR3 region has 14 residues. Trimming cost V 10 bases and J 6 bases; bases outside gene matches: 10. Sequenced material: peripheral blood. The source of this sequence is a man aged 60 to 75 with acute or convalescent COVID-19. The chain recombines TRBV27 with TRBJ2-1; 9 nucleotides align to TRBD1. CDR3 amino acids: CATGSRDRVNEQFF. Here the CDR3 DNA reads TGTGCCACCGGGAGTAGGGACAGGGTCAATGAGCAGTTCTTC.